The 32 T cell receptor beta chains below all came from one sample that was sequenced in a study of shared clonotypes between healthy human individuals. Method: immunoSEQ multiplex PCR; TCRdb's copy keeps in-frame clones and lacks some. This repertoire shows roughly 380,000 clones, about 97% found once; its top ten account for 0.32%. The sequencing input was memory CD8+ T cells sorted from blood. Subset denoted: CD45RO+ cells pooled with CCR7-negative TemRA cells. Receptors were obtained from a man aged 30 to 39 in good health.

This chain connects TRBV4-1 to TRBJ1-2; 11 bases match TRBD1. V was clipped by 1 base and J by 2 bases; unmatched bases: 0. Per germline, CDR1 MGHRA and CDR2 YSYEKL. The CDR3 runs to 15 residues. The CDR3 DNA reads TGCGCCAGCAGCCAAGGGACAGGGGGCAACTATGGCTACACCTTC. As protein: CASSQGTGGNYGYTF.

V is TRBV2 and J is TRBJ2-4; 8 bases are shared with TRBD1. Trimming took 2 bases from V and 0 from J; bases not matched to a gene: 6. The CDR3 is made up of 17 amino acids. Germline CDR1 SNHLY, CDR2 FYNNEI. CDR3 coding DNA: TGTGCCAGCAGTGAACGGGACAGGTTACTAGCCAAAAACATTCAGTACTTC. Protein sequence: CASSERDRLLAKNIQYF.

In its sample, this clone was seen once. The chain is built from TRBV25-1 and TRBJ2-6; D gene unclear. CDR1 and CDR2 from the germline V gene are MGHDK and SYGVNS. This CDR3 has 16 amino acids. The ends were cut back, 0 bases at V and 0 bases at J, with 6 bases in the middle. The CDR3 spells CASSEYRGSGANVLTF. As DNA, the CDR3 is TGTGCCAGCAGTGAATACAGAGGCTCTGGGGCCAACGTCCTGACTTTC.

V is TRBV5-4 and J is TRBJ2-3; 10 bases fit TRBD1. Germline loops: CDR1 SGHNT, CDR2 YYREEE (reference sequence). CDR3 length: 15 amino acids. V shed 0 bases and J 5 bases; nucleotides not matched to a gene: 3. The CDR3 nucleotides read TGTGCCAGCAGCTTGGGACAGGGGGCTATAGATACGCAGTATTTT. It translates to CASSLGQGAIDTQYF.

The rearrangement links TRBV7-9 to TRBJ1-1; 9 bases fit TRBD1. CDR1 and CDR2 (germline): SEHNR, FQNEAQ (reference sequence). The CDR3 has 15 amino acids. V trimming: 5 bases; J trimming: 5 bases; junction bases outside the gene matches: 9. CDR3 bases: TGTGCCAGCAGCCCCGCACAGGGGGCATGGACTGAAGCTTTCTTT. Residues: CASSPAQGAWTEAFF.

The chain employs TRBV29-1 and TRBJ2-2; 10 bases match TRBD2. V gave up 6 bases and J gave up 2 bases; unmatched junction bases: 6. In germline, CDR1 is SQVTM, CDR2 ANQGSEA. This CDR3 region has 15 residues. The chain's CDR3 is CSVPSSGSNTGELFF. CDR3 DNA sequence: TGCAGCGTCCCCTCTAGCGGGAGCAACACCGGGGAGCTGTTTTTT.

The V call is TRBV4-2, the J call TRBJ2-7, with 13 positions matching TRBD2. This CDR3 comprises 18 residues. Germline V gives CDR1 LGHNA, CDR2 YNFKEQ. V was clipped by 1 base and J by 0 bases; unmatched bases: 6. The CDR3 DNA is TGTGCCAGCAGCCAAGGGGGCCGGACTAGCGGGAGCTCCTACGAGCAGTACTTC. It specifies CASSQGGRTSGSSYEQYF.

The V call is TRBV29-1, the J call TRBJ2-6; 10 bases line up with TRBD2. CDR3 size: 16 residues. Germline assignment: CDR1 SQVTM and CDR2 ANQGSEA. V shed 4 bases and J 1 base; nucleotides not matched to a gene: 4. The CDR3 DNA reads TGCAGCGTTGTATCTAGCGGGAGTTCTGGGGCCAACGTCCTGACTTTC. This translates into CSVVSSGSSGANVLTF.

This clone came up a few times. The gene calls are TRBV27 and TRBJ2-7; D unresolved. Germline CDR1 MNHEY, CDR2 SMNVEV (reference sequence). The CDR3 sequence is 15 residues long. Trimming pared 4 bases from V and 1 base from J, leaving 14 bases between. This chain's CDR3 is CASSYMIGASYEQYF. CDR3 nucleotide sequence: TGTGCCAGCAGTTACATGATAGGAGCGTCCTACGAGCAGTACTTC.

This clone showed up just once. This rearrangement joins TRBV4-2 to TRBJ1-2; no clear D gene. V was pared by 0 bases and J by 3 bases, with 8 bases between. Germline loops: CDR1 LGHNA, CDR2 YNFKEQ. The CDR3 is 14 amino acids. CDR3 loop: CASSQDDPDYGYTF. DNA for the CDR3: TGTGCCAGCAGCCAAGATGACCCAGACTATGGCTACACCTTC.

The J gene is TRBJ1-5, the V gene TRBV18; D is perhaps TRBD1 (6 bases). CDR1 KGHSH and CDR2 LQKENI come from the germline V gene. The V end was cut by 5 bases, the J end by 8 bases, with 25 bases between. The CDR3 runs 17 residues. The chain's CDR3 is CASSSLQGGLGLKPQHF. CDR3 in DNA: TGTGCCAGCTCATCCCTACAGGGAGGCCTGGGATTGAAGCCCCAGCATTTT.

This chain joins TRBV2 and TRBJ1-5; D call uncertain. The ends were cut back, 4 bases at V and 4 bases at J, with 14 bases in the middle. Germline V gives CDR1 SNHLY, CDR2 FYNNEI. The CDR3 sequence is 15 residues long. The CDR3: CASSAPSGSNQPQHF. The CDR3 nucleotides are TGTGCCAGCAGTGCCCCCAGCGGGTCTAATCAGCCCCAGCATTTT.

This rearrangement joins TRBV4-1 to TRBJ2-7; D is undetermined. The CDR3 is 15 amino acids. The germline V gene encodes CDR1 MGHRA and CDR2 YSYEKL. With 0 bases removed from V and 2 bases from J, the gap between germline ends came to 11 bases. The CDR3 sequence is CASSQEGFGTYEQYF. CDR3 in DNA: TGCGCCAGCAGCCAAGAAGGCTTTGGGACCTACGAGCAGTACTTC.

The rearrangement uses TRBV9 and TRBJ2-1; 7 nucleotides match TRBD2. The germline gives CDR1 SGDLS, CDR2 YYNGEE. After removal of 0 bases from V and 0 bases from J, the junction contained 12 bases not matched to a gene. CDR3 length: 19 amino acids. CDR3: CASSVGLAEAGPSYNEQFF. CDR3 in DNA: TGTGCCAGCAGCGTAGGGCTAGCGGAGGCAGGACCCTCCTACAATGAGCAGTTCTTC.

The chain links TRBV9 to TRBJ2-3; D is perhaps TRBD2 (6 bases). The V end lost 0 bases, the J end lost 8 bases, and 13 bases lay between the germline ends. The CDR3 covers 14 residues. Germline V gives CDR1 SGDLS, CDR2 YYNGEE. The CDR3 region has the DNA TGTGCCAGCAGCGTAGAGTTCCGGAGGGGTACGCAGTATTTT. Its protein is CASSVEFRRGTQYF.

The chain joins TRBV25-1 to TRBJ2-5, with 11 bases that match TRBD2. V lost 3 bases and J lost 2; bases outside the gene matches: 8. Per germline, CDR1 MGHDK and CDR2 SYGVNS. The CDR3 extends over 17 amino acids. CDR3: CASSELRLAGRQETQYF. The CDR3 bases are TGTGCCAGCAGTGAGCTTAGACTAGCGGGGAGGCAAGAGACCCAGTACTTC.

The J gene is TRBJ2-5, the V gene TRBV4-2; 12 bases are shared with TRBD2. V lost 4 bases to trimming and J lost 4 bases; unmatched junction nucleotides: 1. CDR1 is LGHNA and CDR2 is YNFKEQ in the germline V gene. The CDR3 extends over 14 amino acids. DNA of the CDR3: TGTGCCAGCAGCCCTAGCGGGAGGGGAGAGACCCAGTACTTC. This codes for CASSPSGRGETQYF.

The gene calls are TRBV6-4 and TRBJ2-2; 10 bases are a match to TRBD1. This CDR3 comprises 19 residues. Trimming removed 7 bases from V and 6 bases from J; junction bases left unmatched: 20. CDR1 is MRHNA and CDR2 is SNTAGT in the germline V gene. DNA of the CDR3: TGTGCCAGCATTAGTGAGCAGGACCGGGACAGGGGAGTACCCGGGGAGCTGTTTTTT. Its translation: CASISEQDRDRGVPGELFF.

The V and J genes are TRBV10-2 and TRBJ2-7; the D gene could be TRBD1 or TRBD2 (5 bases each). The CDR3 is 15 residues long. Germline CDR1 is WSHSY and CDR2 is SAAADI. With 8 bases removed from V and 1 base from J, the gap between germline ends came to 18 bases. The CDR3 spells CASDNGTSLSYEQYF. The CDR3 coding sequence is TGCGCCAGCGATAACGGGACGAGCCTTTCCTACGAGCAGTACTTC.

The chain uses TRBV18 and TRBJ2-3; D is possibly TRBD2 (5 bases). CDR3 size: 17 residues. CDR1 is KGHSH, CDR2 LQKENI, per germline. The germline V and J ends were trimmed by 1 base and 0 bases, with 14 bases remaining between them. The CDR3 nucleotides are TGTGCCAGCTCACCACTACCTAGCACCAGGAGCACAGATACGCAGTATTTT. As protein: CASSPLPSTRSTDTQYF.

This clone was picked up one time. V is TRBV18 and J is TRBJ1-2; D gene ambiguous. The germline CDR1 and CDR2 sequences are KGHSH and LQKENI. The CDR3 is 13 amino acids. With 0 bases removed from V and 5 bases from J, the gap between germline ends came to 7 bases. The CDR3 coding sequence is TGTGCCAGCTCACCACCGCGGAGGTATGGCTACACCTTC. Translating it yields CASSPPRRYGYTF.

This chain links TRBV23-1 with TRBJ1-3; D uncertain. TRBV23-1 is an ORF, and what it does is uncertain. The V end lost 1 base, the J end lost 5 bases, and 6 bases lay between the germline ends. The length of the CDR3 is 13 residues. DNA of the CDR3: TGCGCCAGCAGTCAATGGAGGAGAAACACCATATATTTT. It yields the protein CASSQWRRNTIYF.

The chain combines TRBV5-6 with TRBJ1-5; TRBD1 matches 7 bases. This CDR3 has 15 amino acids. Germline CDR1 and CDR2: SGHDT and YYEEEE. Trimming removed 1 base from V and 4 bases from J; junction bases left unmatched: 5. CDR3 loop: CASSLSSTGNQPQHF. In DNA, the CDR3 is TGTGCCAGCAGCTTGTCTTCGACAGGGAATCAGCCCCAGCATTTT. Together with reference TRBV5-6 and TRBJ1-5, the CDR3 gives the full variable domain: DAGVTQSPTHLIKTRGQQVTLRCSPKSGHDTVSWYQQALGQGPQFIFQYYEEEERQRGNFPDRFSGHQFPNYSSELNVNALLLGDSALYLCASSLSSTGNQPQHFGDGTRLSIL.

This sequence joins TRBV25-1 and TRBJ2-3; tentative D call: TRBD2 (5 bases). CDR3 length equals 12 residues. The germline gives CDR1 MGHDK, CDR2 SYGVNS. Trimming pared 7 bases from V and 3 bases from J, leaving 8 bases between. The CDR3: CASTPGTDTQYF. CDR3 coding DNA: TGTGCCAGCACCCCGGGGACAGATACGCAGTATTTT.

The CDR3 here is CASSNVGGAMSNIQYF. As DNA, the CDR3 is TGTGCCAGTAGTAACGTTGGCGGGGCCATGTCAAACATTCAGTACTTC. The rearrangement uses TRBV19 and TRBJ2-4, with a tentative D call TRBD2 (6 bases). From germline, CDR1 is LNHDA and CDR2 SQIVND (reference sequence). The V end was cut by 4 bases, the J end by 6 bases, with 19 bases between. CDR3 size: 16 residues.

This clone was detected once. The V and J genes are TRBV2 and TRBJ1-2, with D possibly being TRBD1 (5 bases). CDR1 is SNHLY and CDR2 is FYNNEI in the germline V gene. The CDR3 is 14 amino acids. V lost 4 bases and J lost 9, with 18 bases in between. DNA of the CDR3: TGTGCCAGCAGTGCGACGCGGCAGAGGGGAAGCTACACCTTC. Encoded protein: CASSATRQRGSYTF. The whole variable domain, filled in from reference TRBV2 and TRBJ1-2, reads EPEVTQTPSHQVTQMGQEVILRCVPISNHLYFYWYRQILGQKVEFLVSFYNNEISEKSEIFDDQFSVERPDGSNFTLKIRSTKLEDSAMYFCASSATRQRGSYTFGSGTRLTVV.

The chain uses TRBV5-1 and TRBJ2-5; D remains ambiguous. Between the trimmed V and J ends, which lost 1 base and 2 bases, there was a span of 6 bases. The CDR3 loop spans 13 amino acids. The V gene's germline CDR1 is SGHRS and CDR2 YFSETQ. The CDR3: CASSLTKQETQYF. The CDR3 DNA follows: TGCGCCAGCAGCTTGACAAAACAAGAGACCCAGTACTTC.

This clone was seen only a few times. The chain is built from TRBV6-1 and TRBJ1-4; D uncertain. The CDR3 has 16 amino acids. Germline values: CDR1 MNHNS, CDR2 SASEGT. With 2 bases removed from V and 3 bases from J, the gap between germline ends came to 13 bases. The chain's CDR3 is CASSERVAVANEKLFF. CDR3 nucleotide sequence: TGTGCCAGCAGTGAAAGAGTGGCAGTAGCTAATGAAAAACTGTTTTTT.

The CDR3 region has the DNA TGTGCCAGCAGTTGGACAGCCTACGAGCAGTACTTC. Its translation is CASSWTAYEQYF. The gene calls are TRBV6-6 and TRBJ2-7, with D maybe TRBD1 (6 bases). Germline CDR1 reads MNHNY; CDR2 reads SVGAGI (reference sequence). Trimming pared 4 bases from V and 2 bases from J, leaving 6 bases between. The CDR3 extends over 12 amino acids.

This chain joins TRBV9 and TRBJ1-2, with 7 positions matching TRBD1. V was pared by 0 bases and J by 7 bases, with 6 bases of the junction left unmatched. The CDR3 has 14 residues. Germline-derived CDR1 and CDR2 are SGDLS and YYNGEE. CDR3 nucleotides: TGTGCCAGCAGCGTAGTGACAGGGTCGGGTGGCTACACCTTC. Amino acid sequence: CASSVVTGSGGYTF.

The chain uses TRBV27 and TRBJ2-1, with D unresolved. This CDR3 spans 15 amino acids. Between the trimmed V and J ends, which lost 7 bases and 3 bases, there was a span of 16 bases. Germline CDR1 and CDR2: MNHEY and SMNVEV (reference sequence). Here the CDR3 reads CASTKFTADYNEQFF. The CDR3 nucleotides read TGTGCCAGCACGAAATTCACGGCGGACTACAATGAGCAGTTCTTC.

CDR3 amino acids: CASSLYYSYEQYF. Here the CDR3 DNA reads TGTGCCAGCAGTTTATACTACTCCTACGAGCAGTACTTC. This sequence joins TRBV27 and TRBJ2-7; D is unresolved. CDR1 is MNHEY, CDR2 SMNVEV, per germline (reference sequence). The CDR3 consists of 13 residues. V was cut by 1 base and J by 0 bases, with 4 bases left in between.